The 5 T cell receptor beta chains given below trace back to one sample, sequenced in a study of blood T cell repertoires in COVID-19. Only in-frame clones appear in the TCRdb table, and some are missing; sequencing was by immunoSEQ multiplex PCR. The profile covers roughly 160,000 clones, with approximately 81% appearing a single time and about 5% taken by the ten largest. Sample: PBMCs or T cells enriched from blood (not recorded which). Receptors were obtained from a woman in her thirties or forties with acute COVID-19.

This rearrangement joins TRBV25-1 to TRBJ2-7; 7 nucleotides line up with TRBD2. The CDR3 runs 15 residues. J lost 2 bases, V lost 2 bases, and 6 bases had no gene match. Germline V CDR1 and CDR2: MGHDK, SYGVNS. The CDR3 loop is CASSETSSGAYEQYF. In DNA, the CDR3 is TGTGCCAGCAGTGAAACCTCAAGCGGGGCCTACGAGCAGTACTTC.

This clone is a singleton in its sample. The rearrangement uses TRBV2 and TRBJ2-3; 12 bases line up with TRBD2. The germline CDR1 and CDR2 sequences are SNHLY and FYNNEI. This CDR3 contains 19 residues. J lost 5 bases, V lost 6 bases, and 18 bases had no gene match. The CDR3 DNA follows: TGTGCCAGCAGCGTACTAGCGGGAGGAGGCTGGGATGGGGGAGATACGCAGTATTTT. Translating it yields CASSVLAGGGWDGGDTQYF.

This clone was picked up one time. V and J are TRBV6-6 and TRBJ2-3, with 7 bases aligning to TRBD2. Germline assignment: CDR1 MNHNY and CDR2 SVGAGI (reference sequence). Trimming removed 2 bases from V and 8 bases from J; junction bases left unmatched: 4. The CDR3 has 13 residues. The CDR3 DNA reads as TGTGCCAGCAGTTACGCGGGGGAGAGTACGCAGTATTTT. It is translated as CASSYAGESTQYF.

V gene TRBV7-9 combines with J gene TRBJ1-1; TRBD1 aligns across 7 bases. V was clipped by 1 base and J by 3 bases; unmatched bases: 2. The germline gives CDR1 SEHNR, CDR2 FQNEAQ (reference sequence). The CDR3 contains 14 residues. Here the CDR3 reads CASSLGQGYTEAFF. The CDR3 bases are TGTGCCAGCAGCTTAGGACAGGGATACACTGAAGCTTTCTTT. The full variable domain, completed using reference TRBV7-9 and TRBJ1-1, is DTGVSQNPRHKITKRGQNVTFRCDPISEHNRLYWYRQTLGQGPEFLTYFQNEAQLEKSRLLSDRFSAERPKGSFSTLEIQRTEQGDSAMYLCASSLGQGYTEAFFGQGTRLTVV.

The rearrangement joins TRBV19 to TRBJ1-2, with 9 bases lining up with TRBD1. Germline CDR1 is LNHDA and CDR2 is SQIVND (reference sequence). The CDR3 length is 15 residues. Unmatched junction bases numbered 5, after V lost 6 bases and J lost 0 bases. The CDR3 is CASRPGTGTNYGYTF. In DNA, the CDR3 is TGTGCCAGTAGACCCGGGACAGGGACTAACTATGGCTACACCTTC.